This TCR beta chain derives from a study of T-cell reconstitution after alpha-beta-depleted transplantation in children. Points from the study as a whole: Certain patients had high TCRbeta diversity at day 60, and it came from recipient T cells and thymic progenitors that survived.

Germline-derived CDR1 and CDR2 are SGHTA and FQGNSA. Germline trimming cut 5 bases from V and 3 bases from J; bases unmatched to any gene: 6. CDR3 size: 15 residues. This clonotype was seen at least ten times. Antigen: not known. Preparation of the TCRbeta library was carried out with unique molecular identifiers. TCRdb reprocessed the PCR reads via MiXCR and lists one record per CDR3 protein. The sample lists approximately 300,000 distinct CDR3 sequences; roughly 11% were seen once. This chain links TRBV7-2 with TRBJ2-7; 11 bases are a match to TRBD1. This receptor was identified in a male patient aged 2-15 years who had a stem cell transplant for chronic granulomatous disease, so the T cells may come from the graft donor. The sample consisted of peripheral blood, taken 180 days after TCRalphabeta/CD19-depleted stem cell transplant. Written as DNA, the CDR3 is TGTGCCAGCAGCCGGGACAGGGGGAGAGACTACGAGCAGTACTTC. Amino acids: CASSRDRGRDYEQYF.